A single T cell receptor (beta chain) is shown here with its context. The data derive from a study of cytomegalovirus exposure and HLA in healthy donors. Researchers ran the PCR with 60 Vbeta and 13 Jbeta primers. The protocol was immunoSEQ multiplex PCR, while the TCRdb copy is restricted to in-frame clones and leaves out a portion. The table shows 180,000 or so clones, with less than 90% occurring only once. V lost 6 bases and J lost 5, with 12 bases in between. The CDR3 length is 12 residues. Germline CDR1 reads SQVTM; CDR2 reads ANQGSEA. The V gene is TRBV29-1, the J gene TRBJ2-3, with no clear D. The clonotype comes from a girl aged 5-17 years in good health and CMV-seropositive. The sequenced sample consisted of PBMCs. The CDR3 DNA sequence: TGCAGCGTCCTAATGGTTGGAGATACGCAGTATTTT. This translates into CSVLMVGDTQYF.